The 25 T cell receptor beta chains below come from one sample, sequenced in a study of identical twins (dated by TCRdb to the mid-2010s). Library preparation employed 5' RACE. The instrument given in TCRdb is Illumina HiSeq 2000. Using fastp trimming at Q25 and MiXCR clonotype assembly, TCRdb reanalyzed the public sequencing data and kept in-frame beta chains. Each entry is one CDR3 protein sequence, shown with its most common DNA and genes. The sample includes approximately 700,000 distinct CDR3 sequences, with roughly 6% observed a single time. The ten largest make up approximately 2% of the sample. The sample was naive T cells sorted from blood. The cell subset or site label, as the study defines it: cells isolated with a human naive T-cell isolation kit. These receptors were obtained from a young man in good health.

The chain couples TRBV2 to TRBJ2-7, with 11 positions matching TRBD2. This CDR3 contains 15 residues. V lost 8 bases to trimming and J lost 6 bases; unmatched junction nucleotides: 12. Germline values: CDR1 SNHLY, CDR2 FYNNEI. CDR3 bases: TGTGCCAGCTCCCTCTATAGCGGGAGGGTTTCCGAGCAGTACGTC. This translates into CASSLYSGRVSEQYV.

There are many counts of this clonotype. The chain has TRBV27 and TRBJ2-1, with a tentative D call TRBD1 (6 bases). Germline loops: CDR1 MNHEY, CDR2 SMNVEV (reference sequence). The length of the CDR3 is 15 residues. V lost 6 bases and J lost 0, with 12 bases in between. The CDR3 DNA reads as TGTGCCAGCAGATTCGGACAGAGCTCCTACAATGAGCAGTTCTTC. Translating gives CASRFGQSSYNEQFF.

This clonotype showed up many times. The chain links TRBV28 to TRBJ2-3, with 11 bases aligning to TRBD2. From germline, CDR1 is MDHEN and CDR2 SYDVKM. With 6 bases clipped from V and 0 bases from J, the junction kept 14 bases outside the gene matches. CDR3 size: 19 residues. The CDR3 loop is CASSSSGRGWPGSTDTQYF. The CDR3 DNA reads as TGTGCCAGCAGCAGTAGCGGGAGGGGGTGGCCCGGTAGCACAGATACGCAGTATTTT. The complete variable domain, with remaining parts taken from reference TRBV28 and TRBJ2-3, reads DVKVTQSSRYLVKRTGEKVFLECVQDMDHENMFWYRQDPGLGLRLIYFSYDVKMKEKGDIPEGYSVSREKKERFSLILESASTNQTSMYLCASSSSGRGWPGSTDTQYFGPGTRLTVL.

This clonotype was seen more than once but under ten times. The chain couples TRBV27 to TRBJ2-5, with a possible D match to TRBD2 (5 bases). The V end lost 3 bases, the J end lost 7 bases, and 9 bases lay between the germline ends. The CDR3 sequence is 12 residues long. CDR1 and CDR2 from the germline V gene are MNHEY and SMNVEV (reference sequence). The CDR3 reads CASSFIRGTQYF. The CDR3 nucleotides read TGTGCCAGCAGTTTCATTCGGGGGACCCAGTACTTC.

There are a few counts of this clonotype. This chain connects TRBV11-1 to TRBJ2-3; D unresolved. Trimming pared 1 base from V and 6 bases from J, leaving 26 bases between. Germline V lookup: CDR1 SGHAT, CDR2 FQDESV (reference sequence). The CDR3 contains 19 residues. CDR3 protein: CASSLGVLVAETEKDTQYF. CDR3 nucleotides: TGTGCCAGCAGCTTAGGAGTTCTTGTGGCGGAAACAGAAAAGGATACGCAGTATTTT. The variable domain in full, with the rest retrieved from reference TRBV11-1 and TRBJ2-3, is EAEVAQSPRYKITEKSQAVAFWCDPISGHATLYWYRQILGQGPELLVQFQDESVVDDSQLPKDRFSAERLKGVDSTLKIQPAELGDSAMYLCASSLGVLVAETEKDTQYFGPGTRLTVL.

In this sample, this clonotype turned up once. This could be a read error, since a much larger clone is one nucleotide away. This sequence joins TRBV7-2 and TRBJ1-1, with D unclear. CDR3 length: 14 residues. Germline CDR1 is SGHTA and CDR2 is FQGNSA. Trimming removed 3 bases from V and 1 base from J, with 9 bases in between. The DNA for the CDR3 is TGTGCCAGCAGCTTCCCGTTTGGGAACACTGAAGCTTTCTTT. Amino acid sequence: CASSFPFGNTEAFF.

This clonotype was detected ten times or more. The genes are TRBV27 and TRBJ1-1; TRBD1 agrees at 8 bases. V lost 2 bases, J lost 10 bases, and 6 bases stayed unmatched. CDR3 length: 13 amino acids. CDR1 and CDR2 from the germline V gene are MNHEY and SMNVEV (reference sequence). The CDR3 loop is CASSLTRGQGAFF. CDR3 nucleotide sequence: TGTGCCAGCAGTTTAACCAGGGGGCAGGGAGCTTTCTTT.

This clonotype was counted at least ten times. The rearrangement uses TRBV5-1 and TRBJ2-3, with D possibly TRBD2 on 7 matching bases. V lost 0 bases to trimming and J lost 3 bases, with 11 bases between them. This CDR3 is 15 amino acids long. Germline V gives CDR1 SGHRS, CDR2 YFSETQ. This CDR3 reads CASSLAGGATDTQYF. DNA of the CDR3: TGCGCCAGCAGCTTGGCGGGGGGCGCGACAGATACGCAGTATTTT.

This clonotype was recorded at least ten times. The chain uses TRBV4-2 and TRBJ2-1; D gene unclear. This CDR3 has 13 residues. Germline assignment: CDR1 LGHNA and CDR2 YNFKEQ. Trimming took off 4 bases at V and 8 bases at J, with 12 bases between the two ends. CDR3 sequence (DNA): TGTGCCAGCAGCCCATTGCCCGAGTATGAGCAGTTCTTC. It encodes CASSPLPEYEQFF.

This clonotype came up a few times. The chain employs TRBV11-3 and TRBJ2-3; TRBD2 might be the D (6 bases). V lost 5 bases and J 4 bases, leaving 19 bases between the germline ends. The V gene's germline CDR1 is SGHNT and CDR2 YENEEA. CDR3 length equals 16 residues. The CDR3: CASSRTQPGVADTQYF. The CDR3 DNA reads TGTGCCAGCAGCCGAACCCAACCGGGAGTAGCAGATACGCAGTATTTT. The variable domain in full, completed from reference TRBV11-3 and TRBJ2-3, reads EAGVVQSPRYKIIEKKQPVAFWCNPISGHNTLYWYLQNLGQGPELLIRYENEEAVDDSQLPKDRFSAERLKGVDSTLKIQPAELGDSAVYLCASSRTQPGVADTQYFGPGTRLTVL.

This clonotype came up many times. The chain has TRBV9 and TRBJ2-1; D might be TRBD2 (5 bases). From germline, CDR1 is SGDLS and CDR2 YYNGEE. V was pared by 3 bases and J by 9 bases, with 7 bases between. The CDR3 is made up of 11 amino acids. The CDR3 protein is CASSGRSEQFF. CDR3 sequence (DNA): TGTGCCAGCAGCGGGAGGAGTGAGCAGTTCTTC.

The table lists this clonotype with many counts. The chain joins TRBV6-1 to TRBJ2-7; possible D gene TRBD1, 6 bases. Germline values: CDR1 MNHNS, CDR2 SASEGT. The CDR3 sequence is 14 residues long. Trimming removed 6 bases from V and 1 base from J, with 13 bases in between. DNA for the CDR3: TGTGCCAGCAGCTCCCAACAGGGATCCTACGAGCAGTACTTC. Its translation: CASSSQQGSYEQYF.

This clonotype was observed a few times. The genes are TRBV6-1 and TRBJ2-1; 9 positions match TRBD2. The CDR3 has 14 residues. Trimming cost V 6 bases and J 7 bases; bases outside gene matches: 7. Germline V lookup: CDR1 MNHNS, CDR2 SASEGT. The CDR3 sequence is CASRLAGPRNEQFF. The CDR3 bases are TGTGCCAGCAGGCTAGCGGGGCCCAGAAATGAGCAGTTCTTC.

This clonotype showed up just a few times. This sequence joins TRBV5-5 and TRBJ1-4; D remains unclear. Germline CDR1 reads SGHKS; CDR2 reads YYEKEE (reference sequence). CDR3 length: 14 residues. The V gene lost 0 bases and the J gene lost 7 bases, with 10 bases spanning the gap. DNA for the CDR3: TGTGCCAGCAGCTTGGGGGCTTATGGTGAAAAACTGTTTTTT. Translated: CASSLGAYGEKLFF.

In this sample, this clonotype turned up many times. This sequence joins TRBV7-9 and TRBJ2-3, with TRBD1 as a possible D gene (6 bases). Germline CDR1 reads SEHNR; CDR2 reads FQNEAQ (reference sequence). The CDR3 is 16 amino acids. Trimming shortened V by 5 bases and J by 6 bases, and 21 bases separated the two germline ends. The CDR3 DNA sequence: TGTGCCAGCAGCCCTCACTCCGGGACACAATGGGATACGCAGTATTTT. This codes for CASSPHSGTQWDTQYF.

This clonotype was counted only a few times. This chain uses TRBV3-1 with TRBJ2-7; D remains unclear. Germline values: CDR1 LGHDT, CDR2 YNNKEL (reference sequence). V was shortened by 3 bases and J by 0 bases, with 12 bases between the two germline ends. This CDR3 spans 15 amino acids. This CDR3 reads CASSQTTVDSYEQYV. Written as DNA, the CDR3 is TGTGCCAGCAGCCAGACGACTGTCGACTCCTACGAGCAGTACGTC.

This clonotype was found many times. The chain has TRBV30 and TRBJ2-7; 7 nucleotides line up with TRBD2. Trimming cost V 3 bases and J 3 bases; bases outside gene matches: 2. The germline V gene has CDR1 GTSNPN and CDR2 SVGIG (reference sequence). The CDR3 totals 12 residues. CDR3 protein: CAWSPGGYEQYV. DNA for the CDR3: TGTGCCTGGAGCCCGGGAGGCTACGAGCAGTACGTC.

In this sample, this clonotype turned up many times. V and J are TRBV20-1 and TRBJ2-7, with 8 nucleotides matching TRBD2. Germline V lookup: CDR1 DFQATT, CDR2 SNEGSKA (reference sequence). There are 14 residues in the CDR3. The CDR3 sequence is CSSYGTSSTHEQYF. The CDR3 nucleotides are TGCAGCTCCTATGGGACTAGTTCCACCCACGAGCAGTACTTC.

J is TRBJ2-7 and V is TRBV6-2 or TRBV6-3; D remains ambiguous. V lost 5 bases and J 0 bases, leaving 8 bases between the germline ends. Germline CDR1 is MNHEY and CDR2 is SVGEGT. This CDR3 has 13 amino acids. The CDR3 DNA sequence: TGTGCCAGCAGTCTCGTTGCCTCCTACGAGCAGTACTTC. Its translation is CASSLVASYEQYF.

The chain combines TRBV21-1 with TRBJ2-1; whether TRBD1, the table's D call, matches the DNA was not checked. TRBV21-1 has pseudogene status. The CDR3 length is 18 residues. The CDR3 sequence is CASSKTNIRVWLYNEQFF. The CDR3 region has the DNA TGTGCCAGCAGCAAAACGAATATCAGGGTTTGGCTATACAATGAGCAGTTCTTC.

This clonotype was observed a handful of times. The CDR3 DNA reads TGTGCCAGCAGCGGTACGGGAGGTACAGTAGAGACCCAGTACTTC. Protein sequence: CASSGTGGTVETQYF. This chain links TRBV9 with TRBJ2-5; TRBD2 aligns across 7 bases. Germline V gives CDR1 SGDLS, CDR2 YYNGEE. V was clipped by 3 bases and J by 4 bases; unmatched bases: 9. CDR3 length: 15 residues.

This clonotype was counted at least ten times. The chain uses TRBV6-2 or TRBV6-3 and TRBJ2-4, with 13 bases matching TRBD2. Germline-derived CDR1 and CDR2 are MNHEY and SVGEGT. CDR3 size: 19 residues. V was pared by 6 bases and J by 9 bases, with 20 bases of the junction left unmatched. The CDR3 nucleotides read TGTGCCAGCAGCCACAAACTAGCGGGAGGGCCTCGGGCGAGAATCATTCAGTACTTC. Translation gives CASSHKLAGGPRARIIQYF.

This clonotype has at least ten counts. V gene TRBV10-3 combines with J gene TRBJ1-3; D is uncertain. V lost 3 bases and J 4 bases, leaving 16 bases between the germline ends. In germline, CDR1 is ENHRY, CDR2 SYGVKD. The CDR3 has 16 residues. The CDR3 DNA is TGTGCCATCAGTGATGTCGGCAGAGGTTCAGGAAACACCATATATTTT. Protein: CAISDVGRGSGNTIYF.

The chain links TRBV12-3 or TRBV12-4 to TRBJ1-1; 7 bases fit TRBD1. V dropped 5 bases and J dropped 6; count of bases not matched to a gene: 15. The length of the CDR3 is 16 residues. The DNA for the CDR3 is TGTGCCAGCAGTCCTTACTTGGGTTTGGGGACAGCTGAAGCTTTCTTT. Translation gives CASSPYLGLGTAEAFF.

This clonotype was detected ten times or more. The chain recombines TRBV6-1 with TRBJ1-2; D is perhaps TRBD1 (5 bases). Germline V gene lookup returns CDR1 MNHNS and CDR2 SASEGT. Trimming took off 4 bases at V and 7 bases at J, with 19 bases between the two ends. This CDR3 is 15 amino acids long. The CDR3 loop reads CASSALGGRGTGYTF. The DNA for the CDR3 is TGTGCCAGCAGTGCCCTCGGGGGACGGGGCACTGGCTACACCTTC.